This T cell receptor (beta chain) was found in a study of blood T cells in healthy people across ages. Broader study findings: Measured against age, TCR beta diversity per million T cells decreased in a roughly linear manner.

Primed by a sample-barcoded 5' primer and a J-beta primer mix, a second PCR proceeded for roughly 7 to 12 cycles. Via MiXCR, TCRdb re-called the 5' RACE reads, giving one row per CDR3 protein. The sample holds about 1.1 million distinct CDR3 sequences, more than 30% seen once. Turning to this clonotype: Its target is unknown.

The CDR3 has 13 amino acids. V was cut by 0 bases and J by 8 bases, with 10 bases left in between. Per germline, CDR1 MNHEY and CDR2 SVGAGI. Material for sequencing was blood. The chain uses TRBV6-5 and TRBJ1-2, with TRBD1 as a possible D gene (5 bases). The TCR was taken from a man between 18 and 29 years old in good health. In DNA, the CDR3 is TGTGCCAGCAGTTACTCTGGGGCGAACGGCTACACCTTC. This translates into CASSYSGANGYTF.